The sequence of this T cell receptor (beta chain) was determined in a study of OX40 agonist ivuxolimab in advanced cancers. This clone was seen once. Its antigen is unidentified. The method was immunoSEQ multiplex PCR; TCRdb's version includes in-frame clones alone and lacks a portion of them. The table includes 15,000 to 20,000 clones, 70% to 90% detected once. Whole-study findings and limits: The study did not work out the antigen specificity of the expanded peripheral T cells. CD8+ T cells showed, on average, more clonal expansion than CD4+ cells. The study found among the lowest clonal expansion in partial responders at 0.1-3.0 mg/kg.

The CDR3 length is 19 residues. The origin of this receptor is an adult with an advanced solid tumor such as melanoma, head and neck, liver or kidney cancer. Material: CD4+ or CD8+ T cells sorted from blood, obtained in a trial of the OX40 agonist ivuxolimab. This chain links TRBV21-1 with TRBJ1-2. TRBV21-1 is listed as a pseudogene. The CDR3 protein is CASSNGCWKGGHRVYGYTF. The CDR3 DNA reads TGTGCCAGCAGCAATGGATGCTGGAAGGGAGGGCACAGAGTCTATGGCTACACCTTC.